This T cell receptor beta chain was retrieved from a study of T cells in Graves' hyperthyroidism and ophthalmopathy. Findings and caveats of the study: Stable hyperthyroidism was separated from ophthalmopathy by a model based on 13 V-J features.

CDR3 length equals 17 residues. Trimming took 3 bases from V and 6 from J; bases not matched to a gene: 10. Disease duration under 2 months; hyperthyroidism patients were aged 18 to 65. Uncontrolled infections, other autoimmune diseases, pregnancy or lactation led to exclusion of patients. Cells are PBMCs isolated from over 7.5 ml of fresh blood. This clonotype was observed many times. Antigen: not known. Amplified regions were TCR beta CDR3 sequences from RNA transcripts. The HTBI primer set served for first-round RT-PCR of the TCR CDR3. From the multiplex PCR reads, TCRdb called clonotypes with MiXCR, one entry per CDR3 protein. The sample includes 95,000 to 110,000 distinct CDR3 sequences, approximately 50% of them seen just once.

Sequenced material: blood. This sequence was found in a man aged 35-49 years with Graves' hyperthyroidism. The chain uses TRBV12-3 or TRBV12-4 and TRBJ2-2; 10 bases map to TRBD2. The CDR3 spells CASSFSTSGLTSGELFF. The CDR3 bases are TGTGCCAGCAGTTTTTCGACTAGCGGGCTTACGTCCGGGGAGCTGTTTTTT.